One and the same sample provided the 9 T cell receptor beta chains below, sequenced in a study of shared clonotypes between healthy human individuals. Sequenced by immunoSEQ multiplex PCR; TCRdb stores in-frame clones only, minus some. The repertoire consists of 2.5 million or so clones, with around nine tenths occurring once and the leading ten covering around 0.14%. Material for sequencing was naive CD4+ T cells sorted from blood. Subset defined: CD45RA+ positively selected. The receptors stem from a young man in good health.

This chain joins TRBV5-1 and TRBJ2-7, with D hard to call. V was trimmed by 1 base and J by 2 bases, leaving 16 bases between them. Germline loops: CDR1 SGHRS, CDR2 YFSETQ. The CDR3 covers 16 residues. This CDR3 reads CASSLIRRISTYEQYF. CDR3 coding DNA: TGCGCCAGCAGCTTGATTCGCCGGATTTCTACCTACGAGCAGTACTTC.

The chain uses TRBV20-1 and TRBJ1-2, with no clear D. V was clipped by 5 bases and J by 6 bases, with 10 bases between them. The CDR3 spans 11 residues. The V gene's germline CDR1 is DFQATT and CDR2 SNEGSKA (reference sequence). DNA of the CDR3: TGCAGTGCTGGGAACAATAATGGCTACACCTTC. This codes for CSAGNNNGYTF.

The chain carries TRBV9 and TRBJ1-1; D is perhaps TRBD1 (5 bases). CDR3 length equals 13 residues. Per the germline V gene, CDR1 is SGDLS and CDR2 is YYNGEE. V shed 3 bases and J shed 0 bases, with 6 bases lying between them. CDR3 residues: CASSAQVNTEAFF. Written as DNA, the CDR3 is TGTGCCAGCAGCGCACAGGTGAACACTGAAGCTTTCTTT. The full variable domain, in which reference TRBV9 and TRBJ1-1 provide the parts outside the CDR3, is DSGVTQTPKHLITATGQRVTLRCSPRSGDLSVYWYQQSLDQGLQFLIQYYNGEERAKGNILERFSAQQFPDLHSELNLSSLELGDSALYFCASSAQVNTEAFFGQGTRLTVV.

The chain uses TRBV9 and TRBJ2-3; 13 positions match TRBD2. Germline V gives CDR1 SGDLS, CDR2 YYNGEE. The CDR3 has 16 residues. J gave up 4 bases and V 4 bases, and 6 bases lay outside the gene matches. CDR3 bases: TGTGCCAGCAGCCCCACGGGACTAGCGGGGCCAGATACGCAGTATTTT. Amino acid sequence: CASSPTGLAGPDTQYF. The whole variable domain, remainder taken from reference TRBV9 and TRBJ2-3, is DSGVTQTPKHLITATGQRVTLRCSPRSGDLSVYWYQQSLDQGLQFLIQYYNGEERAKGNILERFSAQQFPDLHSELNLSSLELGDSALYFCASSPTGLAGPDTQYFGPGTRLTVL.

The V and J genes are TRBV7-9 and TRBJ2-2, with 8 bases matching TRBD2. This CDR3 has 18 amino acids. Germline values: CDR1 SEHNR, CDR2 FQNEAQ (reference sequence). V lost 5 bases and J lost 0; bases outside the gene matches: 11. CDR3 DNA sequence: TGTGCCAGCAGCGCTATGACTAGCGAGTTCGCGAACACCGGGGAGCTGTTTTTT. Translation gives CASSAMTSEFANTGELFF.

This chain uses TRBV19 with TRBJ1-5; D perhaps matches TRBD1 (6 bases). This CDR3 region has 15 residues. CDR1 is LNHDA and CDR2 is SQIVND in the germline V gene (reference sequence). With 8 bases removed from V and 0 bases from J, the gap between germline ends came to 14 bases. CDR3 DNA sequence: TGTGCCAGTGGTACAGGGCATTATAGCAATCAGCCCCAGCATTTT. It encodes CASGTGHYSNQPQHF.

The CDR3 protein is CASSLAASGATNTGELFF. Here the CDR3 DNA reads TGCGCCAGCAGCTTGGCCGCTAGCGGGGCCACGAACACCGGGGAGCTGTTTTTT. The rearrangement uses TRBV5-1 and TRBJ2-2, with 9 bases lining up with TRBD2. The germline gives CDR1 SGHRS, CDR2 YFSETQ. This CDR3 spans 18 amino acids. The V and J ends lost 0 bases and 0 bases, in that order; junction bases with no gene match: 6.

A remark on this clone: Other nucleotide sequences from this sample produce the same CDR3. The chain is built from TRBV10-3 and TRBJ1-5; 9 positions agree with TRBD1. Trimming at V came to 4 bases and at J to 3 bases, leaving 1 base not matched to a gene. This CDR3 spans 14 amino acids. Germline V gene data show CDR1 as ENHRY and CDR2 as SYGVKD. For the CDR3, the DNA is TGTGCCATCAGTGGACAGGGGGACAATCAGCCCCAGCATTTT. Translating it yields CAISGQGDNQPQHF.

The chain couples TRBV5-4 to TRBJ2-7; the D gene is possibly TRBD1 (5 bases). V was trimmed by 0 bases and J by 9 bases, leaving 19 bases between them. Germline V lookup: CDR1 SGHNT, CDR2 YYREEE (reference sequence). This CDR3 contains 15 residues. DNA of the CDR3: TGTGCCAGCAGCTTGGCAGGGCAAACCCCCGGTGGGCAGTACTTC. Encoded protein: CASSLAGQTPGGQYF.